The clone carrying this T cell receptor (beta chain) was seen only once. The antigen remains unidentified. Amplification used 60 Vbeta primers and 13 Jbeta primers. The protocol was immunoSEQ multiplex PCR, while the TCRdb copy is restricted to in-frame clones and leaves out a portion. The table shows 200,000 to 250,000 clones, with approximately 90% occurring only once. These data are taken from a study of cytomegalovirus exposure and HLA in healthy donors. Study results and limitations: Associated with HLA alleles at 0.05 false discovery rate in a later analysis were about 17,000 TCR beta sequences. Cytomegalovirus status was reportedly diagnosed by the classifier with high sensitivity and specificity. In a later analysis, TCR beta V- and J-gene trimming was associated with a missense DCLRE1C variant. Differences between HLA loci emerged in a later analysis of TCR association rates, with DRB1 most and HLA-C fewest.

The germline gives CDR1 LGHNA, CDR2 YNFKEQ. V was clipped by 0 bases and J by 0 bases, with 9 bases between them. CDR3 length: 16 amino acids. This sequence originates from a woman younger than 30 in good health and CMV-seronegative. Sequenced input: PBMCs. The chain links TRBV4-2 to TRBJ1-3; D not resolved. The CDR3 loop reads CASSQDLSSSGNTIYF. The DNA for the CDR3 is TGTGCCAGCAGCCAAGACCTGTCGAGCTCTGGAAACACCATATATTTT.